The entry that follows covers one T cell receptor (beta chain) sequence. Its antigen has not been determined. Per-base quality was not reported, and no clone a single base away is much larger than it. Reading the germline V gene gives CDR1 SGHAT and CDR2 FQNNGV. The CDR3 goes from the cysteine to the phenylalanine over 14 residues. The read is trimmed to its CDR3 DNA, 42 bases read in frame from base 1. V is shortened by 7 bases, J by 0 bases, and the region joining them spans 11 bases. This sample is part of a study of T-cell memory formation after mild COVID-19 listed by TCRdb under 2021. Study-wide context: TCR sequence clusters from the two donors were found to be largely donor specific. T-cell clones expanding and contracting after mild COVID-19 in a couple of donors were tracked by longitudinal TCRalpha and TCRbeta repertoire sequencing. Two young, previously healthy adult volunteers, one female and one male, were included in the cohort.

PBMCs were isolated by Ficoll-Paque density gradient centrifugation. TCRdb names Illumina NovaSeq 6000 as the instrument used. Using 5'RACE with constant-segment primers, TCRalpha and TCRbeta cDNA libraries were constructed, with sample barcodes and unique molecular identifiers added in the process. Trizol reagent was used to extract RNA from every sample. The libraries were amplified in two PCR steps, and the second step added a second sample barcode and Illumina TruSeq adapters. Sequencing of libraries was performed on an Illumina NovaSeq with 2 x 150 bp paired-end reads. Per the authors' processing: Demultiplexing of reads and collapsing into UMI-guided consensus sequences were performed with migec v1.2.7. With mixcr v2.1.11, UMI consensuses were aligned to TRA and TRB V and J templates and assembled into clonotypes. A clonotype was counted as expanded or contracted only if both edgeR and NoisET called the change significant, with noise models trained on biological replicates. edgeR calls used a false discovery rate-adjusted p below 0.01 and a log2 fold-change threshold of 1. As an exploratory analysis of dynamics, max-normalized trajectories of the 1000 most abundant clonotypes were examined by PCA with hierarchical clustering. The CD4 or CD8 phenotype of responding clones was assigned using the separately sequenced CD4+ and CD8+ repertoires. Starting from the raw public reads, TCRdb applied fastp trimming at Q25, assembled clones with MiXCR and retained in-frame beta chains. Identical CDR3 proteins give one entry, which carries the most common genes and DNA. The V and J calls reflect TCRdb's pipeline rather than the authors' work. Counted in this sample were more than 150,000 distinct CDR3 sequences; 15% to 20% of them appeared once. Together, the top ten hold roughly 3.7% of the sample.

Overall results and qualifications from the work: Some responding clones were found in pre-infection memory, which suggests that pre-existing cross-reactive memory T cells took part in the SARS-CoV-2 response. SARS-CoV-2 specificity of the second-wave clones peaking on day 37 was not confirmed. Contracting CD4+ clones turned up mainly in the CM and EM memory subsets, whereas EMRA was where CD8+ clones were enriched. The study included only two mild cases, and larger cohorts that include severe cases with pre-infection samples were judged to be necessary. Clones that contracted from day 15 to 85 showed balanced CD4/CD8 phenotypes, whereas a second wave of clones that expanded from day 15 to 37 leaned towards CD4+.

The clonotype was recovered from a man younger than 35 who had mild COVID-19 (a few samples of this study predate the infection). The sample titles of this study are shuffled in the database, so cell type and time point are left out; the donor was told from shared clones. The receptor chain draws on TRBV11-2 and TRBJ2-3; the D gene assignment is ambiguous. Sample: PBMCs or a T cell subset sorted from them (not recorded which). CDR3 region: CASNEVSSTDTQYF. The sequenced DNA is TGTGCCAGCAACGAGGTTTCTAGCACAGATACGCAGTATTTT. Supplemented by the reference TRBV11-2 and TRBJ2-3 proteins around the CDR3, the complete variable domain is EAGVAQSPRYKIIEKRQSVAFWCNPISGHATLYWYQQILGQGPKLLIQFQNNGVVDDSQLPKDRFSAERLKGVDSTLKIQPAKLEDSAVYLCASNEVSSTDTQYFGPGTRLTVL.